The 32 T cell receptor beta chains in this list originate from one sample, sequenced in a study of blood T cell repertoires in COVID-19. This table comes from immunoSEQ multiplex PCR, and its TCRdb copy is limited to in-frame clones, with some not included. In the table there are under 300,000 clones, under 95% of which are singletons. The sequencing sample was made of PBMCs or T cells enriched from blood (not recorded which). The receptors shown here come from a woman between 18 and 29 years old who had recovered from COVID-19.

V is TRBV6-2 or TRBV6-3 and J is TRBJ2-4; 7 nucleotides line up with TRBD2. Unmatched junction bases numbered 1, after V lost 1 base and J lost 1 base. The CDR3 covers 15 residues. Germline V gives CDR1 MNHEY, CDR2 SVGEGT. The CDR3 DNA reads as TGTGCCAGCAGTTACTTGCGGGGGGCCAAAAACATTCAGTACTTC. As protein: CASSYLRGAKNIQYF.

The gene calls are TRBV19 and TRBJ1-2; 8 nucleotides match TRBD1. J lost 3 bases, V lost 6 bases, and 0 bases had no gene match. Germline CDR1 reads LNHDA; CDR2 reads SQIVND (reference sequence). The CDR3 totals 12 residues. Here the CDR3 DNA reads TGTGCCAGTAGGACAGGGGACTATGGCTACACCTTC. Protein product: CASRTGDYGYTF.

The gene calls are TRBV10-2 and TRBJ1-5; 8 bases line up with TRBD1. This CDR3 is built from 15 residues. The ends lost 3 bases at V and 6 bases at J; junction bases unmatched: 7. Germline V gives CDR1 WSHSY, CDR2 SAAADI. CDR3 region: CASSDPGQGGQPQHF. The CDR3 DNA follows: TGCGCCAGCAGTGATCCTGGACAGGGCGGTCAGCCCCAGCATTTT.

The J gene is TRBJ1-1, the V gene TRBV7-6, with 11 nucleotides matching TRBD1. The germline V gene encodes CDR1 SGHVS and CDR2 FNYEAQ. This CDR3 spans 15 amino acids. V lost 8 bases and J lost 2; bases outside the gene matches: 7. The CDR3 protein is CASRRDRGSNTEAFF. The CDR3 DNA reads TGTGCCAGCCGCAGGGACAGGGGGTCTAACACTGAAGCTTTCTTT.

This chain joins TRBV9 and TRBJ2-7; 7 positions agree with TRBD1. Germline loops: CDR1 SGDLS, CDR2 YYNGEE. The CDR3 length is 16 residues. Germline trimming cut 3 bases from V and 3 bases from J; bases unmatched to any gene: 12. CDR3 coding DNA: TGTGCCAGCAGCGCAGGCCGGGACAGCGACTTCTACGAGCAGTACTTC. Amino acid sequence: CASSAGRDSDFYEQYF.

The V and J genes are TRBV29-1 and TRBJ1-2, with D possibly matching TRBD1 (6 bases). The CDR3 covers 14 residues. Trimming left V 6 bases short and J 6 bases short, with 20 bases between. The germline V gene has CDR1 SQVTM and CDR2 ANQGSEA. This chain's CDR3 is CSVVNRATLDGYTF. CDR3 nucleotides: TGCAGCGTAGTAAACAGGGCCACCCTCGATGGCTACACCTTC.

This chain links TRBV6-5 with TRBJ1-2, with D maybe TRBD1 (5 bases). Germline CDR1 and CDR2: MNHEY and SVGAGI. This CDR3 comprises 14 residues. The V and J ends lost 5 bases and 7 bases respectively, with 17 bases between them. The CDR3 coding sequence is TGTGCCAGCAGTCCGGGGGACCTGAGGCCTGGCTACACCTTC. Translating it yields CASSPGDLRPGYTF.

This clone was seen just once. This CDR3 is CASSLHSPNEAFF. DNA of the CDR3: TGCGCCAGCAGCTTGCATAGTCCTAATGAAGCTTTCTTT. The genes are TRBV5-1 and TRBJ1-1; no clear D gene. The CDR3 covers 13 residues. CDR1 and CDR2 from the germline V gene are SGHRS and YFSETQ. Trimming removed 1 base at V and 7 bases at J, with 11 bases between.

This clone was observed a single time. The CDR3 region has the DNA TGTGCCAGCAGCTTAGACGGGGTCGGCTACACCTTC. Translating gives CASSLDGVGYTF. The V gene is TRBV7-3, the J gene TRBJ1-2; D unclear. The CDR3 extends over 12 amino acids. The V and J ends lost 2 bases and 8 bases respectively, with 9 bases between them. Germline-derived CDR1 and CDR2 are SGHTA and FQGTGA.

The chain uses TRBV11-2 and TRBJ2-2; 10 nucleotides agree with TRBD2. The V segment lost 7 bases and the J segment 4 bases; nucleotides outside the gene matches: 6. Germline V gives CDR1 SGHAT, CDR2 FQNNGV. The CDR3 runs 15 residues. CDR3 residues: CASTLTSGTTGELFF. CDR3 coding DNA: TGTGCCAGCACCCTTACTAGCGGGACCACCGGGGAGCTGTTTTTT.

This clone has a single count. The rearrangement uses TRBV19 and TRBJ1-2; the match to TRBD1 covers 7 bases. The ends lost 6 bases at V and 3 bases at J; junction bases unmatched: 10. The CDR3 extends over 15 amino acids. CDR1 and CDR2 from the germline V gene are LNHDA and SQIVND (reference sequence). The DNA of the CDR3 is TGTGCCAGTAGGACGCCGGGACAGCCCTACTATGGCTACACCTTC. This gives the protein CASRTPGQPYYGYTF.

CDR3 loop: CASSLDLAGSNQPQHF. The CDR3 coding sequence is TGTGCCAGCAGCTTAGATTTGGCAGGGAGCAATCAGCCCCAGCATTTT. The rearrangement links TRBV11-2 to TRBJ1-5; maybe TRBD1 (5 bases). The germline gives CDR1 SGHAT, CDR2 FQNNGV. Deletions cut 0 bases from V and 1 base from J, with 10 bases between. This CDR3 contains 16 residues.

The chain is built from TRBV4-2 and TRBJ1-1; 8 nucleotides match TRBD1. Germline CDR1 is LGHNA and CDR2 is YNFKEQ. V was pared by 2 bases and J by 4 bases, with 3 bases of the junction left unmatched. The CDR3 is 14 residues long. CDR3 bases: TGTGCCAGCAGCCAAAGAGACAGGGGCACTGAAGCTTTCTTT. Protein sequence: CASSQRDRGTEAFF.

The genes are TRBV28 and TRBJ1-6; no clear D gene. Per the germline V gene, CDR1 is MDHEN and CDR2 is SYDVKM. V lost 5 bases to trimming and J lost 10 bases, with 15 bases between them. The CDR3 length is 14 residues. The DNA of the CDR3 is TGTGCCAGCAGTCCACAACGAACGGGGTCACCCCTCCACTTT. Translating gives CASSPQRTGSPLHF.

This clone was seen once. This CDR3 is CASSQSSGTANSPLHF. The CDR3 DNA reads as TGCGCCAGCAGCCAAAGTTCCGGGACAGCCAATTCACCCCTCCACTTT. V and J are TRBV4-1 and TRBJ1-6, with TRBD1 identical over 7 bases. The CDR3 runs to 16 residues. Germline CDR1 is MGHRA and CDR2 is YSYEKL. With V trimmed by 2 bases and J by 7 bases, 8 bases remained unmatched.

The rearrangement joins TRBV6-5 to TRBJ1-2, with TRBD1 matching over 7 bases. CDR1 MNHEY and CDR2 SVGAGI come from the germline V gene. V shed 6 bases, J shed 0 bases, and the junction held 4 bases outside the gene matches. This CDR3 has 14 amino acids. Written as DNA, the CDR3 is TGTGCCAGCAGGAGGGACAGTGCTAACTATGGCTACACCTTC. This encodes CASRRDSANYGYTF.

This clone was picked up one time. CDR3 DNA sequence: TGTGCCATCAGAGCGCATGAGAGGAACATTCAGTACTTC. Its protein is CAIRAHERNIQYF. This chain joins TRBV10-3 and TRBJ2-4, with D unresolved. The germline gives CDR1 ENHRY, CDR2 SYGVKD. The CDR3 consists of 13 residues. V dropped 6 bases and J dropped 7 bases, with 13 bases sitting between them.

This rearrangement joins TRBV24-1 to TRBJ1-2; D may be TRBD1 (5 bases). Germline CDR1 reads KGHDR; CDR2 reads SFDVKD. There are 14 residues in the CDR3. V was shortened by 4 bases and J by 4 bases, with 12 bases between the two germline ends. CDR3 nucleotide sequence: TGTGCCACCAGTGACCCCGGGACTCTCTATGGCTACACCTTC. Its translation is CATSDPGTLYGYTF.

The chain links TRBV10-3 to TRBJ2-7; D is ambiguous. Germline V gene sequence: CDR1 ENHRY, CDR2 SYGVKD. The length of the CDR3 is 12 residues. Trimming shortened V by 8 bases and J by 2 bases, and 10 bases separated the two germline ends. The CDR3 region has the DNA TGTGCCATCCAGGAAGGCGCCTACGAGCAGTACTTC. It encodes CAIQEGAYEQYF.

The gene calls are TRBV19 and TRBJ1-5, with TRBD1 matching over 8 bases. V shed 6 bases, J shed 9 bases, and the junction held 10 bases outside the gene matches. This CDR3 is 14 amino acids long. From germline, CDR1 is LNHDA and CDR2 SQIVND (reference sequence). The CDR3 bases are TGTGCCAGTAGCCTGGACAGGGTATTCCGGCCCCAGCATTTT. Its protein product is CASSLDRVFRPQHF.

The V call is TRBV5-4, the J call TRBJ2-1, with 14 bases that match TRBD2. Germline V gene sequence: CDR1 SGHNT, CDR2 YYREEE (reference sequence). The CDR3 runs to 15 residues. The junction had 8 bases not matched to a gene; V was cut back by 6 bases and J by 9 bases. The CDR3 spells CASTWTSGGTTEQFF. In nucleotides, the CDR3 is TGTGCCAGCACCTGGACTAGCGGGGGGACAACTGAGCAGTTCTTC.

As for this clone: Other DNA sequences in the sample encode the same CDR3. This rearrangement joins TRBV12-3 or TRBV12-4 to TRBJ1-1; D remains unclear. CDR3 length equals 13 residues. Trimming shortened V by 4 bases and J by 5 bases, and 11 bases separated the two germline ends. The DNA of the CDR3 is TGTGCCAGCAGTTCTCGGACTGGGACTGAAGCTTTCTTT. It is translated as CASSSRTGTEAFF.

A note on this clone: This CDR3 is also generated by other DNA sequences in the sample. The V call is TRBV12-3 or TRBV12-4, the J call TRBJ2-5; no definite D call. V was trimmed by 3 bases and J by 4 bases, leaving 3 bases between them. CDR3 length: 11 residues. The CDR3 here is CASSFRETQYF. CDR3 DNA sequence: TGTGCCAGCAGTTTTAGAGAGACCCAGTACTTC.

The chain recombines TRBV27 with TRBJ2-7; the D gene is possibly TRBD1 (6 bases). Between the trimmed V and J ends, which lost 8 bases and 7 bases, there was a span of 15 bases. The CDR3 contains 12 residues. Germline CDR1 reads MNHEY; CDR2 reads SMNVEV (reference sequence). CDR3 bases: TGTGCCAGCCATAAGGGGGTTGGGGAGCAGTACTTC. Translated: CASHKGVGEQYF.

The genes are TRBV7-2 and TRBJ1-5; perhaps TRBD1 as D (6 bases). CDR1 is SGHTA and CDR2 is FQGNSA in the germline V gene. CDR3 length: 15 residues. V shed 0 bases and J shed 6 bases, with 12 bases lying between them. CDR3 sequence reads: CASSLAPGASQPQHF. In nucleotides, the CDR3 is TGTGCCAGCAGCTTAGCCCCAGGGGCATCTCAGCCCCAGCATTTT.

V gene TRBV7-8 combines with J gene TRBJ1-2, with 8 nucleotides matching TRBD1. The CDR3 runs to 13 residues. V gave up 5 bases and J gave up 8 bases; unmatched junction bases: 7. Germline V gene data show CDR1 as SGHVS and CDR2 as FQNEAQ. The DNA of the CDR3 is TGTGCCAGCAGCGCAGGACAGGGAAGGGGCTACACCTTC. Translated: CASSAGQGRGYTF.

The V call is TRBV13, the J call TRBJ1-1, with D possibly being TRBD1 (5 bases). The CDR3 has 13 amino acids. Germline CDR1 PRHDT, CDR2 FYEKMQ (reference sequence). V was shortened by 3 bases and J by 5 bases, with 10 bases between the two germline ends. The CDR3 sequence: CASSFAGRTEAFF. Written as DNA, the CDR3 is TGTGCCAGCAGCTTCGCAGGGCGGACTGAAGCTTTCTTT.

This chain links TRBV11-2 with TRBJ1-5, with unresolved D. CDR3 length equals 15 residues. The germline V and J ends were trimmed by 0 bases and 4 bases, with 10 bases remaining between them. Germline assignment: CDR1 SGHAT and CDR2 FQNNGV. The CDR3 protein is CASSLDRYPNQPQHF. The DNA for the CDR3 is TGTGCCAGCAGCTTAGATCGGTACCCTAATCAGCCCCAGCATTTT.

The rearrangement links TRBV28 to TRBJ2-3, with 7 bases that match TRBD1. There are 14 residues in the CDR3. Germline assignment: CDR1 MDHEN and CDR2 SYDVKM. Trimming cost V 6 bases and J 5 bases; bases outside gene matches: 8. CDR3: CASRDRMVGDTQYF. As DNA, the CDR3 is TGTGCCAGCAGGGACAGGATGGTAGGAGATACGCAGTATTTT.

The chain recombines TRBV5-5 with TRBJ1-4; 12 nucleotides align to TRBD1. Germline trimming cut 2 bases from V and 4 bases from J; bases unmatched to any gene: 12. The germline CDR1 and CDR2 sequences are SGHKS and YYEKEE (reference sequence). CDR3 length: 19 residues. For the CDR3, the DNA is TGTGCCAGCAGCTTATGGGACAGGGGGCGCGGTGACAGTAATGAAAAACTGTTTTTT. Residues: CASSLWDRGRGDSNEKLFF.

V usage is TRBV7-9 and J usage is TRBJ1-2; D is undetermined. The germline gives CDR1 SEHNR, CDR2 FQNEAQ (reference sequence). CDR3 length: 13 residues. The V and J ends lost 3 bases and 8 bases respectively, with 13 bases between them. This CDR3 reads CASSFNRANGYTF. The CDR3 coding sequence is TGTGCCAGCAGCTTTAACAGAGCAAACGGCTACACCTTC.

V is TRBV19 and J is TRBJ2-3; maybe TRBD2 (5 bases). Trimming shortened V by 7 bases and J by 5 bases, and 10 bases separated the two germline ends. The germline gives CDR1 LNHDA, CDR2 SQIVND (reference sequence). The CDR3 runs 12 residues. The CDR3 loop is CASNGGIDTQYF. The CDR3 DNA reads as TGTGCCAGTAATGGAGGCATAGATACGCAGTATTTT.